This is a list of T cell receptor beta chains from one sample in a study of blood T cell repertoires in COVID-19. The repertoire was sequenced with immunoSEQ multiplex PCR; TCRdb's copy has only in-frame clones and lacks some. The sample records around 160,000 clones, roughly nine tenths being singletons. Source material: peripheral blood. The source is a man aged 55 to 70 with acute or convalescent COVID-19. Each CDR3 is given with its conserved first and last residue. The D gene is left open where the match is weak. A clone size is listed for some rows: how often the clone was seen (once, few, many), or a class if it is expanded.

cdr3_aa: CAVQGANTEAFF
cdr3_nt: TGTGCCGTACAGGGGGCGAACACTGAAGCTTTCTTT
clone_size: .
j_call: TRBJ1-1
d_call: TRBD1
v_call: TRBV10-3

cdr3_aa: CASSYRTGSPLHF
cdr3_nt: TGTGCCAGCAGTTATAGAACTGGTTCACCCCTCCACTTT
clone_size: once
j_call: TRBJ1-6
d_call: .
v_call: TRBV6-5

cdr3_aa: CASRDTGDNQPQHF
cdr3_nt: TGTGCCAGCAGGGATACGGGGGACAATCAGCCCCAGCATTTT
clone_size: .
j_call: TRBJ1-5
d_call: .
v_call: TRBV25-1

cdr3_aa: CAWGRGNTEAFF
cdr3_nt: TGTGCCTGGGGGAGGGGAAACACTGAAGCTTTCTTT
clone_size: .
j_call: TRBJ1-1
d_call: .
v_call: TRBV30

cdr3_aa: CSASQTDTQYF
cdr3_nt: TGCAGTGCTAGTCAGACAGATACGCAGTATTTT
clone_size: once
j_call: TRBJ2-3
d_call: .
v_call: TRBV20-1

cdr3_aa: CASSKAASSYNSPLHF
cdr3_nt: TGTGCCAGCAGCAAAGCGGCATCCTCCTATAATTCACCCCTCCACTTT
clone_size: .
j_call: TRBJ1-6
d_call: .
v_call: TRBV21-1

cdr3_aa: CASARGGANTGELFF
cdr3_nt: TGTGCCAGCGCCCGGGGGGGGGCCAACACCGGGGAGCTGTTTTTT
clone_size: .
j_call: TRBJ2-2
d_call: TRBD2
v_call: TRBV7-2

cdr3_aa: CASSHIAGGRGNYEQYF
cdr3_nt: TGTGCCAGCAGCCACATAGCGGGGGGGCGTGGTAACTACGAGCAGTACTTC
clone_size: .
j_call: TRBJ2-7
d_call: TRBD2
v_call: TRBV11-2

cdr3_aa: CASSQVHPSDQPQHF
cdr3_nt: TGCGCCAGCAGCCAAGTGCACCCGTCGGATCAGCCCCAGCATTTT
clone_size: few
j_call: TRBJ1-5
d_call: .
v_call: TRBV4-1

cdr3_aa: CAISEGTGVGYTF
cdr3_nt: TGTGCCATCAGTGAAGGGACAGGGGTTGGCTACACCTTC
clone_size: once
j_call: TRBJ1-2
d_call: TRBD1
v_call: TRBV10-3

cdr3_aa: CASSQAGPNTGELFF
cdr3_nt: TGTGCCAGCAGCCAAGCAGGCCCGAACACCGGGGAGCTGTTTTTT
clone_size: once
j_call: TRBJ2-2
d_call: .
v_call: TRBV3-1/TRBV3-2

cdr3_aa: CASSQVGHNCDQPQHF
cdr3_nt: TGCGCCAGCAGTCAAGTGGGACACAACTGCGATCAGCCCCAGCATTTT
clone_size: once
j_call: TRBJ1-5
d_call: .
v_call: TRBV23-1

cdr3_aa: CASRAGTANYEQYF
cdr3_nt: TGTGCCAGCAGGGCCGGGACAGCTAACTACGAGCAGTACTTC
clone_size: .
j_call: TRBJ2-7
d_call: TRBD1
v_call: TRBV6-5

cdr3_aa: CASSAKTSGATDTQYF
cdr3_nt: TGTGCCAGCAGCGCAAAGACTAGCGGGGCGACAGATACGCAGTATTTT
clone_size: .
j_call: TRBJ2-3
d_call: .
v_call: TRBV12-1

cdr3_aa: CASSQDPASSYNEQFF
cdr3_nt: TGCGCCAGCAGCCAAGATCCGGCTAGCTCCTACAATGAGCAGTTCTTC
clone_size: .
j_call: TRBJ2-1
d_call: .
v_call: TRBV4-1

cdr3_aa: CASSQGRGRDPEGTEAFF
cdr3_nt: TGCGCCAGCAGCCAAGGCCGCGGGAGGGACCCAGAAGGGACTGAAGCTTTCTTT
clone_size: .
j_call: TRBJ1-1
d_call: .
v_call: TRBV4-1